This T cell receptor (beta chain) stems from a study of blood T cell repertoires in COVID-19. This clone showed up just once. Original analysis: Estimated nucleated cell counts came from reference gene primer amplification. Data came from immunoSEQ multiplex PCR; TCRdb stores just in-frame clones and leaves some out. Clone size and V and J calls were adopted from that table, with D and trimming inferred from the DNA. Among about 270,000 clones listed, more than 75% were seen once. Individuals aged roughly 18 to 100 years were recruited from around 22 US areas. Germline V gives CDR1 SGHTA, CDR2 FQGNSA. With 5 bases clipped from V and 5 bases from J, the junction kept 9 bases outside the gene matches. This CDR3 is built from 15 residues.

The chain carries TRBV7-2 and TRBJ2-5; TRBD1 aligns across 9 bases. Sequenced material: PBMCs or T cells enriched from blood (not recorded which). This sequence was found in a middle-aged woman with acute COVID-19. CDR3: CASSRGQGLVETQYF. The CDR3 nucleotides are TGTGCCAGCAGCCGTGGACAGGGGTTAGTGGAGACCCAGTACTTC.